Listed below are T cell receptor beta chains from one sample, sequenced in a study of T cells after posttransplantation cyclophosphamide. Clones were sequenced by immunoSEQ multiplex PCR, and TCRdb holds only the in-frame ones, with some missing. The sample gives about 2,200 clones, approximately 68% of which show up once; 15% to 20% is in the top ten. The starting material was PBMCs, obtained after allogeneic stem cell transplant with posttransplant cyclophosphamide. These receptor sequences come from a male patient aged 60 to 75 who received an allogeneic stem cell transplant from a related donor and was CMV-positive. Some T cells may be supplied by the graft donor. Each CDR3 is given with its conserved first and last residue. Each record gives: CDR3 length, J gene, D gene, clone size, V gene, CDR3 protein, CDR3 DNA. The D gene is left open where the match is weak. Clone size is given for some rows only: seen once, a few or many times, or a class if the clone is expanded.

12 | TRBJ2-5 | TRBD1 | - | TRBV5-4 | CASGQGLETQYF | TGTGCTAGTGGACAGGGGCTAGAGACCCAGTACTTC
15 | TRBJ2-7 | TRBD2 | - | TRBV5-1 | CASSALLAGPYEQYF | TGCGCCAGCAGCGCTTTACTAGCGGGTCCCTACGAGCAGTACTTC
16 | TRBJ2-1 | TRBD2 | - | TRBV5-5 | CASSPSIAGKNNEQFF | TGTGCCAGCAGCCCCTCTATAGCGGGAAAAAACAATGAGCAGTTCTTC
12 | TRBJ2-7 | - | - | TRBV29-1 | CSVRPTAYEQYF | TGCAGCGTGCGCCCTACAGCATACGAGCAGTACTTC
16 | TRBJ1-1 | - | - | TRBV19 | CASTTLKESMNTEAFF | TGTGCCAGTACCACACTTAAGGAGTCCATGAACACTGAAGCTTTCTTT
14 | TRBJ2-5 | TRBD1 | once | TRBV7-7 | CASSPGTAQETQYF | TGTGCTAGCAGCCCAGGGACAGCACAAGAGACCCAGTACTTC
15 | TRBJ2-1 | - | - | TRBV18 | CASSPMSGSGNEQFF | TGTGCCAGCTCACCAATGTCGGGGAGTGGAAATGAGCAGTTCTTC
13 | TRBJ1-5 | - | - | TRBV19 | CASSFSGRQPQHF | TGTGCCAGTAGCTTCTCAGGAAGGCAGCCCCAGCATTTT
15 | TRBJ2-7 | TRBD1 | - | TRBV18 | CASSPSAYRGYEQYF | TGTGCCAGCTCACCTTCAGCGTACAGGGGGTACGAGCAGTACTTC
15 | TRBJ1-1 | - | - | TRBV4-3 | CASSQDILGDTEAFF | TGCGCCAGCAGCCAAGATATATTGGGAGACACTGAAGCTTTCTTT
20 | TRBJ2-7 | - | once | TRBV21-1 | CASSKGGTGAKFSPSYEQYF | TGTGCCAGCAGCAAAGGGGGGACAGGGGCCAAATTTAGCCCCTCCTACGAGCAGTACTTC
13 | TRBJ2-7 | TRBD2 | - | TRBV5-8 | CASSLAPSGFQYF | TGTGCCAGCAGCTTGGCACCTAGCGGATTCCAGTACTTC
15 | TRBJ2-7 | - | - | TRBV2 | CASSDQTVISYEQYF | TGTGCCAGCAGTGACCAGACAGTAATATCCTACGAGCAGTACTTC
15 | TRBJ2-1 | TRBD2 | large | TRBV13 | CASSLAGAGDNEQFF | TGTGCCAGCAGTCTAGCGGGAGCGGGGGACAATGAGCAGTTCTTC
18 | TRBJ2-3 | TRBD2 | - | TRBV7-3 | CASSLTPISRGGTDTQYF | TGTGCCAGCAGCTTAACCCCTATCTCGCGGGGGGGCACAGATACGCAGTATTTT
14 | TRBJ2-3 | - | - | TRBV5-4 | CASSLSGSTDTQYF | TGTGCCAGCAGCTTAAGCGGAAGCACAGATACGCAGTATTTT
14 | TRBJ2-5 | - | - | TRBV5-4 | CASSRGQPRETQYF | TGTGCCAGCAGCCGTGGACAGCCCCGAGAGACCCAGTACTTC
15 | TRBJ1-3 | - | few | TRBV30 | CAWSNRVLSGNTIYF | TGTGCCTGGAGTAACAGGGTACTCTCTGGAAACACCATATATTTT
14 | TRBJ2-3 | - | - | TRBV5-4 | CASSDSSSTDTQYF | TGTGCCAGCAGTGACAGCTCTAGCACAGATACGCAGTATTTT
12 | TRBJ1-1 | - | - | TRBV6-5 | CASSKGDGGAFF | TGTGCCAGCAGTAAAGGAGACGGAGGAGCTTTCTTT
15 | TRBJ2-1 | TRBD2 | - | TRBV29-1 | CSVEWGLAGFNEQFF | TGCAGCGTTGAATGGGGACTAGCGGGATTTAATGAGCAGTTCTTC
15 | TRBJ1-1 | - | - | TRBV5-1 | CASSFSGRGDTEAFF | TGCGCCAGCAGCTTCTCCGGGAGGGGGGACACTGAAGCTTTCTTT
18 | TRBJ2-3 | TRBD2 | - | TRBV11-3 | CASSHIIRVAGGPDTQYF | TGTGCCAGCAGCCACATCATTCGAGTAGCGGGAGGGCCTGATACGCAGTATTTT
12 | TRBJ2-3 | - | - | TRBV11-2 | CASSLGRDTQYF | TGTGCCAGCAGCTTAGGTAGAGATACGCAGTATTTT
17 | TRBJ2-3 | TRBD1 | - | TRBV19 | CASSIGYRGLSTDTQYF | TGTGCCAGTAGTATAGGCTACAGGGGGCTAAGCACAGATACGCAGTATTTT
14 | TRBJ2-7 | TRBD1 | - | TRBV28 | CASSSPGQGGEQYF | TGTGCCAGCAGTTCTCCGGGACAGGGGGGCGAGCAGTACTTC
19 | TRBJ2-2 | TRBD2 | - | TRBV15 | CATSTTGTSGRSTTGELFF | TGTGCCACCAGCACCACCGGGACTAGCGGGAGGTCGACGACCGGGGAGCTGTTTTTT
14 | TRBJ2-1 | - | few | TRBV13 | CASTHGQFDYEQFF | TGTGCCAGCACCCACGGACAGTTTGACTATGAGCAGTTCTTC
15 | TRBJ2-7 | TRBD1 | - | TRBV7-3 | CASSPWGTAVGEQYF | TGTGCCAGCAGCCCCTGGGGGACAGCTGTCGGCGAGCAGTACTTC
18 | TRBJ2-6 | - | - | TRBV5-6 | CASSFYNKSQSRANVLTF | TGTGCCAGCTCTTTTTACAATAAGTCACAAAGTCGGGCCAACGTCCTGACTTTC
13 | TRBJ2-7 | TRBD2 | - | TRBV27 | CASSLGLAREQYF | TGTGCCAGCAGCCTCGGACTAGCCCGCGAGCAGTACTTC
17 | TRBJ2-3 | - | - | TRBV14 | CASSQFSGAGVTDTQYF | TGTGCCAGCAGCCAATTTTCCGGGGCAGGGGTGACAGATACGCAGTATTTT
15 | TRBJ1-2 | - | - | TRBV7-2 | CASNGGQYLNYGYTF | TGTGCCAGCAACGGGGGGCAGTACCTGAACTATGGCTACACCTTC
16 | TRBJ2-7 | - | - | TRBV2 | CASSGGRDKASYEQYF | TGTGCCAGCAGTGGGGGACGGGACAAGGCCTCCTACGAGCAGTACTTC
14 | TRBJ2-1 | TRBD1 | once | TRBV23-1 | CASRPPGQNNEQFF | TGCGCCAGCAGACCACCGGGACAGAACAATGAGCAGTTCTTC
13 | TRBJ2-4 | - | - | TRBV30 | CAWSRRAKNIQYF | TGTGCCTGGAGTAGGAGAGCCAAAAACATTCAGTACTTC
14 | TRBJ1-2 | - | once | TRBV19 | CASANRGGSYGYTF | TGTGCCAGTGCGAACCGGGGGGGATCCTATGGCTACACCTTC
15 | TRBJ1-2 | TRBD1 | - | TRBV29-1 | CSVVPGQDFLTRYTF | TGCAGCGTTGTCCCGGGACAGGATTTTTTAACCCGCTACACCTTC
12 | TRBJ2-7 | - | - | TRBV11-3 | CASSRSVYEQYF | TGTGCCAGCAGCCGATCGGTCTACGAGCAGTACTTC
14 | TRBJ1-4 | - | few | TRBV28 | CASSFSDRIEKLFF | TGTGCCAGCAGTTTCTCCGACAGAATAGAAAAACTGTTTTTT
17 | TRBJ1-4 | TRBD1 | - | TRBV25-1 | CASSVRFPGQGNEKLFF | TGTGCCAGCAGTGTCCGGTTTCCGGGACAGGGTAATGAAAAACTGTTTTTT
16 | TRBJ1-4 | TRBD1 | once | TRBV5-5 | CASSQGFTGGKEKLFF | TGTGCCAGCAGCCAAGGATTTACAGGGGGCAAGGAAAAACTGTTTTTT
19 | TRBJ1-4 | - | - | TRBV21-1 | CASSPRDGHRTRANEKLFF | TGTGCCAGCAGCCCCCGCGACGGCCACAGGACAAGGGCTAATGAAAAACTGTTTTTT
14 | TRBJ2-3 | - | few | TRBV4-3 | CASSQNRVEDTQYF | TGCGCCAGCAGCCAGAACAGGGTAGAAGATACGCAGTATTTT
15 | TRBJ2-1 | - | - | TRBV30 | CAWRGVREAVNEQFF | TGTGCCTGGAGAGGGGTGAGAGAGGCGGTCAATGAGCAGTTCTTC
14 | TRBJ2-3 | - | - | TRBV7-9 | CASSFGGGTDTQYF | TGTGCCAGCAGCTTTGGCGGGGGCACAGATACGCAGTATTTT
15 | TRBJ1-2 | - | - | TRBV5-5 | CASSLKGGRNYGYTF | TGTGCCAGCAGCTTGAAAGGGGGTCGCAACTATGGCTACACCTTC
14 | TRBJ1-6 | - | - | TRBV4-3 | CASSPLEPNSPLHF | TGCGCCAGCAGCCCACTGGAGCCTAATTCACCCCTCCACTTT
15 | TRBJ2-1 | TRBD2 | - | TRBV19 | CASSIWTSSYNEQFF | TGTGCCAGTAGTATTTGGACTAGCAGCTACAATGAGCAGTTCTTC
13 | TRBJ2-3 | - | - | TRBV4-1 | CASSQQGTDTQYF | TGCGCCAGCAGCCAACAGGGTACAGATACGCAGTATTTT
12 | TRBJ1-2 | - | few | TRBV25-1 | CASSDDGYGYTF | TGTGCCAGCAGTGACGACGGGTATGGCTACACCTTC
14 | TRBJ1-5 | - | - | TRBV19 | CASSIADTNQPQHF | TGTGCCAGTAGTATAGCGGACACTAATCAGCCCCAGCATTTT
17 | TRBJ2-7 | TRBD2 | - | TRBV28 | CASSSPREGLQTYEQYF | TGTGCCAGCAGTTCTCCGCGGGAGGGATTACAGACCTACGAGCAGTACTTC